These 8 T cell receptor beta chains came from one sample sequenced in a study of cytomegalovirus exposure and HLA in healthy donors. With 60 Vbeta and 13 Jbeta primers, the PCR was carried out. TCRdb keeps only in-frame clones here, not all; method: immunoSEQ multiplex PCR. The data show about 160,000 clones, with 71% seen just once and over 2.5% held by the top ten. Sequencing was done on a sample of PBMCs. All receptors come from a woman aged 30 to 39 in good health and CMV-seronegative.

The rearrangement joins TRBV19 to TRBJ2-1, with D tentatively TRBD1 (5 bases). Germline CDR1 reads LNHDA; CDR2 reads SQIVND (reference sequence). Trimming shortened V by 7 bases and J by 0 bases, and 7 bases separated the two germline ends. This CDR3 contains 13 residues. CDR3 protein: CASNGASYNEQFF. The CDR3 DNA reads as TGTGCCAGTAATGGGGCCTCCTACAATGAGCAGTTCTTC.

V gene TRBV4-3 combines with J gene TRBJ2-7; unclear D gene. Germline lookup yields CDR1 LGHNA and CDR2 YSLEER. There are 15 residues in the CDR3. Trimming left V 0 bases short and J 0 bases short, with 9 bases between. The CDR3 sequence is CASSQDYGRSYEQYF. The CDR3 DNA follows: TGCGCCAGCAGCCAAGACTACGGTCGCTCCTACGAGCAGTACTTC.

The chain couples TRBV6-1 to TRBJ1-2, with D perhaps matching TRBD1 (5 bases). In germline, CDR1 is MNHNS, CDR2 SASEGT. The CDR3 contains 13 residues. V gave up 0 bases and J gave up 8 bases, with 10 bases separating them. The CDR3 loop reads CASSEALRGGYTF. The DNA of the CDR3 is TGTGCCAGCAGTGAAGCGCTAAGGGGAGGCTACACCTTC.

This clone has a handful of counts. The chain uses TRBV28 and TRBJ2-7; weak D call: TRBD1 (5 bases). Germline V gene data show CDR1 as MDHEN and CDR2 as SYDVKM. V gave up 4 bases and J gave up 3 bases, with 7 bases separating them. This CDR3 is 12 amino acids long. CDR3 nucleotides: TGTGCCAGCAGTTCCGACAGCTACGAGCAGTACTTC. Protein product: CASSSDSYEQYF.

The rearrangement links TRBV7-3 to TRBJ2-2; 12 positions match TRBD2. CDR3 length: 16 residues. With 1 base clipped from V and 6 bases from J, the junction kept 3 bases outside the gene matches. Per germline, CDR1 SGHTA and CDR2 FQGTGA. The CDR3 loop is CASSLSLAGGSGELFF. In DNA, the CDR3 is TGTGCCAGCAGCTTAAGTCTAGCGGGAGGGTCCGGGGAGCTGTTTTTT.

This clone was detected only a few times. The chain is built from TRBV5-4 and TRBJ2-5; possible D gene TRBD1, 5 bases. Germline CDR1 reads SGHNT; CDR2 reads YYREEE (reference sequence). The germline V and J ends were trimmed by 6 bases and 5 bases, with 14 bases remaining between them. This CDR3 has 13 amino acids. For the CDR3, the DNA is TGTGCCAGCAACCAGGGAAGAGCCGAGACCCAGTACTTC. This encodes CASNQGRAETQYF.

The chain has TRBV6-4 and TRBJ1-1; no reliable D call. V was trimmed by 5 bases and J by 0 bases, leaving 7 bases between them. The germline V gene has CDR1 MRHNA and CDR2 SNTAGT. CDR3 length equals 13 residues. CDR3 region: CASSIDMNTEAFF. As DNA, the CDR3 is TGTGCCAGCAGTATAGACATGAACACTGAAGCTTTCTTT.

This clone was seen once. The chain joins TRBV2 to TRBJ1-6, with a weak D call TRBD1 (6 bases). V lost 7 bases, J lost 0 bases, and 7 bases lay in between. CDR3 length equals 14 residues. CDR1 and CDR2 from the germline V gene are SNHLY and FYNNEI. This CDR3 reads CASTDSSYNSPLHF. In DNA form, the CDR3 reads TGTGCCAGCACGGACAGCTCCTATAATTCACCCCTCCACTTT.